The clone carrying this T cell receptor beta chain was seen only a few times. What it recognizes is unknown. All of the isolated RNA was reverse transcribed, so expressed TCRB transcripts were sequenced. Measured with immunoSEQ multiplex PCR; TCRdb has only the in-frame clones, and not every one. The repertoire includes a few hundred thousand clones, around 10% of them detected once, and 0.6% sits in the top ten. The entry originates in a study of beta chain features in type 1 diabetes. Whole-study context: All samples yielded roughly 110 million examined sorted cells.

The authors took one heparinised blood draw, averaging roughly 100 mL, from each donor. CD4+ cells of the naive, central memory, regulatory and stem cell-like memory types were sorted via CD45RO/CCR7/CD25/CD127/CD95/CD27. Germline V lookup: CDR1 SGHTA, CDR2 FQGNSA. Unmatched junction bases numbered 4, after V lost 4 bases and J lost 3 bases. There are 14 residues in the CDR3. Study-wide findings and caveats: TCRB CDR3 length was moderately but significantly reduced in all four CD4+ subsets of Type 1 diabetes patients.

The V gene is TRBV7-2, the J gene TRBJ2-5, with 8 positions matching TRBD1. This clonotype was obtained from a man in his thirties or forties with type 1 diabetes. Sequencing was performed on central memory CD4+ T cells from blood. The CDR3 protein is CASSSKTGEETQYF. CDR3 nucleotides: TGTGCCAGCAGCTCCAAGACAGGGGAAGAGACCCAGTACTTC. Using reference TRBV7-2 and TRBJ2-5 for the parts outside the CDR3, the full variable domain is GAGVSQSPSNKVTEKGKDVELRCDPISGHTALYWYRQSLGQGLEFLIYFQGNSAPDKSGLPSDRFSAERTGGSVSTLTIQRTQQEDSAVYLCASSSKTGEETQYFGPGTRLLVL.